Listed here are 20 T cell receptor beta chains from one sample, sequenced in a study of identical twins. MiXCR, run by TCRdb on the 5' RACE reads, gives a single entry per CDR3 protein. This table has about 900,000 distinct CDR3 sequences, about 12% appearing once. This sample also belongs to another study, concerning yellow fever vaccine responses in identical twins.

The sample consisted of PBMCs. The source is a woman aged 18-30 years in good health.

This clonotype has more than one count but fewer than ten. The chain has TRBV3-1 and TRBJ2-7; tentatively, D is TRBD1 (6 bases). The length of the CDR3 is 15 residues. Germline V lookup: CDR1 LGHDT, CDR2 YNNKEL (reference sequence). Trimming took off 3 bases at V and 0 bases at J, with 12 bases between the two ends. The CDR3 nucleotides are TGTGCCAGCAGCCATCTAGGGGGAAGCTCCTACGAGCAGTACTTC. It encodes CASSHLGGSSYEQYF.

The sample holds a few counts of this clonotype. V and J are TRBV27 and TRBJ2-2; a possible D gene is TRBD2 (5 bases). The CDR3 has 14 residues. Trimming stripped 5 bases from V and 5 bases from J, with 12 bases between. Germline V CDR1 and CDR2: MNHEY, SMNVEV (reference sequence). The CDR3 region is CASSPGILTGELFF. CDR3 in DNA: TGTGCCAGCAGTCCCGGGATCCTGACCGGGGAGCTGTTTTTT.

This clonotype has a handful of counts. This chain connects TRBV11-2 to TRBJ2-7, with 10 bases fitting TRBD2. The length of the CDR3 is 19 residues. Losses at the gene ends were 2 bases for V and 0 bases for J; bases not matched to a gene: 13. The germline V gene has CDR1 SGHAT and CDR2 FQNNGV. CDR3: CASSLSRWLAGVLSYEQYF. The CDR3 bases are TGTGCCAGCAGCTTAAGTCGTTGGCTAGCGGGAGTCCTCTCCTACGAGCAGTACTTC.

The rearrangement links TRBV10-3 to TRBJ1-5; 8 nucleotides agree with TRBD1. This CDR3 comprises 15 residues. V dropped 6 bases and J dropped 0; count of bases not matched to a gene: 4. Looked up from germline, CDR1 is ENHRY and CDR2 is SYGVKD. The CDR3, as DNA: TGTGCCATCAGGGACAGGGAATATAGCAATCAGCCCCAGCATTTT. It translates to CAIRDREYSNQPQHF.

This rearrangement joins TRBV12-3 or TRBV12-4 to TRBJ1-1; D is possibly TRBD1 (6 bases). Between the trimmed V and J ends, which lost 7 bases and 1 base, there was a span of 13 bases. The length of the CDR3 is 14 residues. In nucleotides, the CDR3 is TGTGCCAGCACTTCGGGGACACCGAACACTGAAGCTTTCTTT. It codes for CASTSGTPNTEAFF.

This clonotype was recorded at least ten times. The chain combines TRBV25-1 with TRBJ2-1, with 8 positions matching TRBD2. There are 16 residues in the CDR3. Germline loops: CDR1 MGHDK, CDR2 SYGVNS. J was trimmed by 6 bases and V by 1 base; bases with no gene match: 8. The CDR3 DNA reads as TGTGCCAGCAGTGAATTACCGCGGGAGGACGGCAATGAGCAGTTCTTC. Translated: CASSELPREDGNEQFF.

This clonotype was observed many times. The rearrangement uses TRBV6-5 and TRBJ1-2; TRBD1 is a possible D gene (5 bases). CDR3 length equals 11 residues. Trimming left V 6 bases short and J 8 bases short, with 10 bases between. Per germline, CDR1 MNHEY and CDR2 SVGAGI. The DNA for the CDR3 is TGTGCCAGCAGCCGAGGGGTGGGCTACACCTTC. Translating gives CASSRGVGYTF.

This clonotype was found many times. The V and J genes are TRBV12-3 or TRBV12-4 and TRBJ2-1; TRBD2 is a possible D gene (6 bases). The V end lost 6 bases, the J end lost 0 bases, and 27 bases lay between the germline ends. The CDR3 runs 20 residues. The CDR3 reads CASSSVPGPRGFSSYNEQFF. The CDR3 coding sequence is TGTGCCAGCAGCTCAGTCCCGGGACCCCGGGGGTTCAGCTCCTACAATGAGCAGTTCTTC.

This clonotype has only a few counts. The chain joins TRBV7-2 to TRBJ1-2; TRBD1 is a possible D gene (5 bases). The CDR3 length is 14 residues. Between the trimmed V and J ends, which lost 1 base and 3 bases, there was a span of 9 bases. Germline CDR1 SGHTA, CDR2 FQGNSA. The CDR3 region has the DNA TGTGCCAGCAGCTTAGGGTTACAGGACTATGGCTACACCTTC. It encodes CASSLGLQDYGYTF.

This chain connects TRBV12-3 or TRBV12-4 to TRBJ1-1; the D is unclear. This CDR3 is built from 15 residues. V shed 0 bases and J shed 5 bases, with 13 bases lying between them. The CDR3 region is CASSLATAPETEAFF. The CDR3 nucleotides read TGTGCCAGCAGTTTAGCGACGGCACCGGAGACTGAAGCTTTCTTT.

This clonotype was counted between two and nine times. V gene TRBV24-1 combines with J gene TRBJ2-1, with D possibly matching TRBD2 (6 bases). Deletions cut 4 bases from V and 2 bases from J, with 14 bases between. Germline values: CDR1 KGHDR, CDR2 SFDVKD. The CDR3 has 16 residues. CDR3 nucleotide sequence: TGTGCCACCAGTGACGGGAGCGGAGGTACCTACAATGAGCAGTTCTTC. It is translated as CATSDGSGGTYNEQFF.

This clonotype has a handful of counts. V is TRBV6-1 and J is TRBJ1-1; D is perhaps TRBD1 (6 bases). The CDR3 is 13 amino acids. CDR1 MNHNS and CDR2 SASEGT come from the germline V gene. Trimming removed 6 bases at V and 6 bases at J, with 14 bases between. Here the CDR3 reads CASRNRVGAEAFF. The CDR3 DNA is TGTGCCAGCAGAAACAGGGTTGGGGCTGAAGCTTTCTTT.

Only a few counts were recorded for this clonotype. The J gene is TRBJ1-2, the V gene TRBV3-1; TRBD1 might be the D (5 bases). V was shortened by 1 base and J by 2 bases, with 14 bases between the two germline ends. CDR1 and CDR2 (germline): LGHDT, YNNKEL (reference sequence). This CDR3 comprises 16 residues. DNA of the CDR3: TGTGCCAGCAGCCAAGGTCCGACAGAAATCAACTATGGCTACACCTTC. Translation gives CASSQGPTEINYGYTF.

This clonotype was detected a few times. The rearrangement joins TRBV11-2 to TRBJ2-1; 8 positions agree with TRBD1. V lost 2 bases, J lost 6 bases, and 12 bases stayed unmatched. CDR1 SGHAT and CDR2 FQNNGV come from the germline V gene. This CDR3 region has 17 residues. CDR3 in DNA: TGTGCCAGCAGCTTATCCCCGGACAGGGAGTTATTCAATGAGCAGTTCTTC. Its translation: CASSLSPDRELFNEQFF.

This clonotype came up a few times. This chain connects TRBV5-6 to TRBJ2-1; 11 bases map to TRBD2. Per germline, CDR1 SGHDT and CDR2 YYEEEE. Germline trimming cut 4 bases from V and 8 bases from J; bases unmatched to any gene: 8. The CDR3 is made up of 15 amino acids. CDR3 DNA: TGTGCCAGCAGCGCCCTGACTAGCGGGGAAGATGAGCAGTTCTTC. Translation: CASSALTSGEDEQFF.

There are a few counts of this clonotype. Here the CDR3 DNA reads TGTGCCAGCAGAGCTATTAGCCCGGGAGCCGGGGAGCTGTTTTTT. It translates to CASRAISPGAGELFF. The chain recombines TRBV12-3 or TRBV12-4 with TRBJ2-2; maybe TRBD2 (6 bases). The CDR3 contains 15 residues. V lost 6 bases and J 6 bases, leaving 17 bases between the germline ends.

The table lists this clonotype with a few counts. The chain has TRBV2 and TRBJ1-1; 8 bases align to TRBD1. The J segment lost 0 bases and the V segment lost 3 bases, leaving 6 bases of the junction unmatched. Germline V gene data show CDR1 as SNHLY and CDR2 as FYNNEI. CDR3 length: 16 amino acids. CDR3 sequence (DNA): TGTGCCAGCAGTGAGTCCAGGGGGCTCATGAACACTGAAGCTTTCTTT. It yields the protein CASSESRGLMNTEAFF. The entire variable domain, with the rest obtained from reference TRBV2 and TRBJ1-1, is as follows: EPEVTQTPSHQVTQMGQEVILRCVPISNHLYFYWYRQILGQKVEFLVSFYNNEISEKSEIFDDQFSVERPDGSNFTLKIRSTKLEDSAMYFCASSESRGLMNTEAFFGQGTRLTVV.

J is TRBJ1-4 and V is TRBV10-3, with 7 bases fitting TRBD1. J gave up 2 bases and V 3 bases, and 3 bases lay outside the gene matches. Germline CDR1 ENHRY, CDR2 SYGVKD. This CDR3 is 15 amino acids long. Written as DNA, the CDR3 is TGTGCCATCAGTGAATCCAGGGGGACTAATGAAAAACTGTTTTTT. Its protein is CAISESRGTNEKLFF.

This clonotype was observed many times. This chain uses TRBV4-2 with TRBJ2-1; unclear D gene. Trimming stripped 4 bases from V and 8 bases from J, with 15 bases between. Germline assignment: CDR1 LGHNA and CDR2 YNFKEQ. This CDR3 is built from 14 residues. The CDR3 sequence is CASSLSVKKDEQFF. The CDR3 nucleotides are TGTGCCAGCAGCCTGAGCGTTAAGAAGGATGAGCAGTTCTTC.

The chain recombines TRBV20-1 with TRBJ2-5; 11 bases fit TRBD2. Germline CDR1 is DFQATT and CDR2 is SNEGSKA (reference sequence). CDR3 size: 13 residues. The V and J ends lost 6 bases and 4 bases, in that order; junction bases with no gene match: 4. The CDR3 bases are TGCAGTGCACCTAGCGGGAGGATAGAGACCCAGTACTTC. Translation gives CSAPSGRIETQYF.